Below are 32 T cell receptor beta chains sequenced from a single sample in a study of Graves' ophthalmopathy and Graves' hyperthyroidism. CDR3 regions of TCR beta were amplified from RNA transcripts. Second-round multiplex PCR came after first-round RT-PCR with HTBI primers. TCRdb reprocessed the multiplex PCR reads with MiXCR, giving one entry per CDR3 protein. This sample yields fewer than 250,000 distinct CDR3 sequences, of which 29% are seen a single time; 9.1% belongs to the top ten. Sequencing was done on a sample of peripheral blood. These receptors originate from a man aged 45-65 years with Graves' ophthalmopathy.

This rearrangement joins TRBV7-9 to TRBJ1-2, with a tentative D call TRBD1 (5 bases). Germline V gene lookup returns CDR1 SEHNR and CDR2 FQNEAQ (reference sequence). Between the trimmed V and J ends, which lost 5 bases and 4 bases, there was a span of 14 bases. The CDR3 extends over 14 amino acids. CDR3 bases: TGTGCCAGCAGCATAGGGGACGGGGCCTATGGCTACACCTTC. Translation: CASSIGDGAYGYTF.

The J gene is TRBJ2-7, the V gene TRBV10-3, with 8 bases lining up with TRBD1. V shed 4 bases, J shed 4 bases, and the junction held 6 bases outside the gene matches. Germline V CDR1 and CDR2: ENHRY, SYGVKD. The CDR3 consists of 14 residues. The CDR3 nucleotides are TGTGCCATCAGTGTGGACAGGGAGGAATACGAGCAGTACTTC. This codes for CAISVDREEYEQYF.

This clonotype has at least ten counts. This sequence joins TRBV5-6 and TRBJ2-2; D is unresolved. CDR1 is SGHDT, CDR2 YYEEEE, per germline. V lost 1 base, J lost 1 base, and 14 bases lay in between. This CDR3 region has 17 residues. CDR3 sequence reads: CASSLIDFGVNTGELFF. The CDR3 bases are TGTGCCAGCAGCTTGATAGACTTTGGAGTGAACACCGGGGAGCTGTTTTTT.

This clonotype has a handful of counts. The chain recombines TRBV7-2 with TRBJ1-1; D is possibly TRBD1 (5 bases). The V end was cut by 5 bases, the J end by 4 bases, with 14 bases between. Germline values: CDR1 SGHTA, CDR2 FQGNSA. This CDR3 region has 14 residues. The CDR3 sequence: CASSVRVGSTEAFF. CDR3 coding DNA: TGTGCCAGCAGCGTCAGGGTAGGGTCCACTGAAGCTTTCTTT. The full variable domain, in which reference TRBV7-2 and TRBJ1-1 provide the parts outside the CDR3, is GAGVSQSPSNKVTEKGKDVELRCDPISGHTALYWYRQSLGQGLEFLIYFQGNSAPDKSGLPSDRFSAERTGGSVSTLTIQRTQQEDSAVYLCASSVRVGSTEAFFGQGTRLTVV.

This clonotype was detected many times. This rearrangement joins TRBV28 to TRBJ2-7; 11 bases match TRBD1. V was pared by 5 bases and J by 8 bases, with 8 bases of the junction left unmatched. The CDR3 totals 14 residues. Germline assignment: CDR1 MDHEN and CDR2 SYDVKM. CDR3 region: CASSPSGQGAKQYF. The CDR3 bases are TGTGCCAGCAGTCCTTCCGGACAGGGGGCCAAGCAGTACTTC.

The chain uses TRBV29-1 and TRBJ1-1, with D tentatively TRBD1 (5 bases). With 0 bases removed from V and 8 bases from J, the gap between germline ends came to 16 bases. Germline loops: CDR1 SQVTM, CDR2 ANQGSEA. The CDR3 contains 14 residues. CDR3 protein: CSVEDRGRESEAFF. The CDR3 nucleotides read TGCAGCGTTGAAGATCGGGGCAGAGAGTCGGAAGCTTTCTTT.

Comment on this clonotype: The junction departs from germline at one end; a sequencing error may be responsible. This chain links TRBV4-2 with TRBJ2-5; the D gene is possibly TRBD2 (6 bases). The CDR3 extends over 17 amino acids. Germline CDR1 and CDR2: LGHNA and YNFKEQ. CDR3 loop: CASSQAPDYAFQGTQYF. For the CDR3, the DNA is TGTGCCAGCAGCCAAGCCCCGGACTATGCATTCCAAGGGACCCAGTACTTC.

This clonotype was seen a few times. The chain uses TRBV2 and TRBJ2-7; D remains unclear. The germline CDR1 and CDR2 sequences are SNHLY and FYNNEI. V was pared by 7 bases and J by 5 bases, with 9 bases between. The CDR3 covers 11 residues. The CDR3 DNA is TGTGCCAGCACAAGGACGGACGAGCAGTACTTC. Amino acids: CASTRTDEQYF.

This clonotype was recorded many times. CDR3 coding DNA: TGCGCCAGCAGGATTGACAGCTCCTACGGCTACACCTTC. The encoded protein is CASRIDSSYGYTF. The rearrangement joins TRBV5-1 to TRBJ1-2; tentatively, D is TRBD1 (5 bases). The V end was cut by 5 bases, the J end by 8 bases, with 16 bases between. Germline CDR1 is SGHRS and CDR2 is YFSETQ. CDR3 length: 13 residues. Full variable domain (missing parts from reference TRBV5-1 and TRBJ1-2): KAGVTQTPRYLIKTRGQQVTLSCSPISGHRSVSWYQQTPGQGLQFLFEYFSETQRNKGNFPGRFSGRQFSNSRSEMNVSTLELGDSALYLCASRIDSSYGYTFGSGTRLTVV.

This clonotype was seen repeatedly, ten times or more. The V and J genes are TRBV7-2 and TRBJ1-2; 7 bases align to TRBD1. Germline V gene data show CDR1 as SGHTA and CDR2 as FQGNSA. The CDR3 has 15 residues. With 0 bases clipped from V and 5 bases from J, the junction kept 6 bases outside the gene matches. DNA for the CDR3: TGTGCCAGCAGCTTAGCATTACAGGGGCCTTATGGCTACACCTTC. Amino acids: CASSLALQGPYGYTF. Full variable domain (rest looked up from reference TRBV7-2 and TRBJ1-2): GAGVSQSPSNKVTEKGKDVELRCDPISGHTALYWYRQSLGQGLEFLIYFQGNSAPDKSGLPSDRFSAERTGGSVSTLTIQRTQQEDSAVYLCASSLALQGPYGYTFGSGTRLTVV.

This clonotype was counted at least ten times. This rearrangement joins TRBV12-3 or TRBV12-4 to TRBJ1-2; D is possibly TRBD1 (5 bases). CDR3 length equals 13 residues. V was shortened by 7 bases and J by 4 bases, with 13 bases between the two germline ends. CDR3 DNA sequence: TGTGCCAGCACCACAGACAGCGCCTATGGCTACACCTTC. Translated: CASTTDSAYGYTF.

J is TRBJ1-6 and V is TRBV6-1; D is unresolved. This CDR3 comprises 18 residues. Per germline, CDR1 MNHNS and CDR2 SASEGT. V was cut by 2 bases and J by 0 bases, with 14 bases left in between. The CDR3 nucleotides read TGTGCCAGCAGTGAATTTGGAGTCGCGAGCTCCTATAATTCACCCCTCCACTTT. Amino acid sequence: CASSEFGVASSYNSPLHF.

This clonotype has a count of ten or more. The CDR3 nucleotides read TGTGCCAGCAGTGCCCCTGTTAGTAGCGGGAGGGCGCCGAAGTACTTC. This encodes CASSAPVSSGRAPKYF. This chain uses TRBV28 with TRBJ2-7, with 11 bases fitting TRBD2. V was clipped by 5 bases and J by 11 bases; unmatched bases: 17. CDR3 length equals 16 residues. Germline V gene data show CDR1 as MDHEN and CDR2 as SYDVKM.

The V and J genes are TRBV6-1 and TRBJ2-7; TRBD1 might be the D (6 bases). Trimming cost V 4 bases and J 5 bases, with 15 bases left between them. Germline CDR1 MNHNS, CDR2 SASEGT. The CDR3 runs to 14 residues. The CDR3 DNA reads as TGTGCCAGCAGTGTTGGGACATCGCCCGACGAGCAGTACTTC. This encodes CASSVGTSPDEQYF.

This rearrangement joins TRBV10-3 to TRBJ1-1, with D possibly being TRBD1 (6 bases). This CDR3 has 13 amino acids. Trimming took 7 bases from V and 2 from J, leaving 11 bases between them. CDR1 and CDR2 from the germline V gene are ENHRY and SYGVKD. The CDR3 protein is CAITTDSNTEAFF. The CDR3 coding sequence is TGTGCCATCACCACGGACAGTAACACTGAAGCTTTCTTT.

A single count supports this clonotype. The chain combines TRBV6-5 with TRBJ1-2, with TRBD1 identical over 7 bases. Germline V CDR1 and CDR2: MNHEY, SVGAGI. The CDR3 is 15 amino acids. The V segment lost 0 bases and the J segment 7 bases; nucleotides outside the gene matches: 8. The CDR3 region is CASSYSGQKSSGYTF. CDR3 bases: TGTGCCAGCAGTTACTCGGGACAGAAATCATCTGGCTACACCTTC.

The genes are TRBV13 and TRBJ2-5; no clear D gene. The length of the CDR3 is 13 residues. Trimming removed 5 bases at V and 5 bases at J, with 12 bases between. Germline CDR1 and CDR2: PRHDT and FYEKMQ (reference sequence). The CDR3 spells CASSRPSVETQYF. The DNA of the CDR3 is TGTGCCAGCAGCCGCCCTTCCGTGGAGACCCAGTACTTC.

This chain connects TRBV7-8 to TRBJ2-7, with 12 bases that match TRBD2. There are 15 residues in the CDR3. Per the germline V gene, CDR1 is SGHVS and CDR2 is FQNEAQ. After removal of 0 bases from V and 7 bases from J, the junction contained 4 bases not matched to a gene. Here the CDR3 DNA reads TGTGCCAGCAGCTTAGCGCCTAGCGGGAGGGGTGAGCAGTACTTC. Protein product: CASSLAPSGRGEQYF.

This sequence joins TRBV12-5 and TRBJ1-1, with D unclear. Germline V gene data show CDR1 as LGHNT and CDR2 as FRNRAP. With 5 bases removed from V and 2 bases from J, the gap between germline ends came to 12 bases. The CDR3 is 14 residues long. The CDR3 DNA reads as TGTGCTAGTGGTGGTGCGTCGGGAAACACTGAAGCTTTCTTT. Its protein is CASGGASGNTEAFF.

This clonotype was recorded at least ten times. CDR3 loop: CASSDRTSGNYEQYF. CDR3 sequence (DNA): TGTGCCAGCAGTGATCGGACTAGCGGGAATTACGAGCAGTACTTC. The rearrangement uses TRBV12-3 or TRBV12-4 and TRBJ2-7, with TRBD2 matching over 12 bases. This CDR3 contains 15 residues. V was clipped by 5 bases and J by 4 bases; unmatched bases: 6.

The chain has TRBV7-9 and TRBJ1-1, with D uncertain. Looked up from germline, CDR1 is SEHNR and CDR2 is FQNEAQ (reference sequence). The length of the CDR3 is 14 residues. The germline V and J ends were trimmed by 2 bases and 2 bases, with 9 bases remaining between them. The CDR3 nucleotides are TGTGCCAGCAGCTTATACGGCTTCAACACTGAAGCTTTCTTT. Protein: CASSLYGFNTEAFF.

This clonotype was detected only a few times. The chain links TRBV12-3 or TRBV12-4 to TRBJ1-1, with D possibly being TRBD1 (5 bases). Trimming shortened V by 6 bases and J by 7 bases, and 18 bases separated the two germline ends. The CDR3 is 14 residues long. CDR3 region: CASRSGTFTREAFF. Here the CDR3 DNA reads TGTGCCAGCAGGTCGGGGACCTTCACCCGTGAAGCTTTCTTT.

This clonotype was seen repeatedly, ten times or more. This chain joins TRBV12-3 or TRBV12-4 and TRBJ2-7, with a tentative D call TRBD2 (6 bases). The CDR3 consists of 12 residues. V was cut by 8 bases and J by 0 bases, with 8 bases left in between. CDR3 in DNA: TGTGCCAGCCACGGGGGCTCCTACGAGCAGTACTTC. Its translation: CASHGGSYEQYF.

At least ten counts were recorded for this clonotype. The V gene is TRBV6-2 or TRBV6-3, the J gene TRBJ2-2; D might be TRBD2 (5 bases). The CDR3 consists of 17 residues. Germline CDR1 reads MNHEY; CDR2 reads SVGEGT. With 6 bases removed from V and 3 bases from J, the gap between germline ends came to 20 bases. DNA for the CDR3: TGTGCCAGCAGGCAGGAGGTGTGGGAACGCGACACCGGGGAGCTGTTTTTT. It translates to CASRQEVWERDTGELFF.

This clonotype appeared many times. The chain couples TRBV6-1 to TRBJ2-5; unclear D gene. Germline CDR1 reads MNHNS; CDR2 reads SASEGT. The V end lost 5 bases, the J end lost 2 bases, and 9 bases lay between the germline ends. CDR3 length: 13 residues. The CDR3 loop is CASSKQYQETQYF. The CDR3 DNA reads as TGTGCCAGCAGTAAACAGTATCAAGAGACCCAGTACTTC.

This clonotype was seen many times. The chain's CDR3 is CASSFKPGVTEAFF. The DNA of the CDR3 is TGTGCCAGCAGCTTTAAGCCAGGGGTGACTGAAGCTTTCTTT. V and J are TRBV7-3 and TRBJ1-1; D might be TRBD1 (6 bases). This CDR3 comprises 14 residues. V was cut by 3 bases and J by 5 bases, with 13 bases left in between. Germline V gene sequence: CDR1 SGHTA, CDR2 FQGTGA.

The gene calls are TRBV12-3 or TRBV12-4 and TRBJ2-7; D call uncertain. The CDR3 covers 13 residues. Trimming shortened V by 3 bases and J by 8 bases, and 14 bases separated the two germline ends. This chain's CDR3 is CASSLSDRPKQYF. The CDR3 nucleotides are TGTGCCAGCAGTTTGTCGGACCGACCCAAGCAGTACTTC.

The chain links TRBV10-3 to TRBJ1-1, with D possibly being TRBD1 (6 bases). The ends were cut back, 4 bases at V and 4 bases at J, with 10 bases in the middle. The CDR3 is made up of 13 amino acids. Per the germline V gene, CDR1 is ENHRY and CDR2 is SYGVKD. CDR3 region: CAISGGGTTEAFF. The DNA of the CDR3 is TGTGCCATCAGTGGAGGGGGGACCACTGAAGCTTTCTTT.

This clonotype was seen at least ten times. The chain is built from TRBV12-3 or TRBV12-4 and TRBJ2-5; D gene ambiguous. The CDR3 runs to 15 residues. The V gene lost 3 bases and the J gene lost 0 bases, with 11 bases spanning the gap. The CDR3 DNA follows: TGTGCCAGCAGTTTTAAGTCCTACTACCAAGAGACCCAGTACTTC. As protein: CASSFKSYYQETQYF.

This clonotype was found many times. The rearrangement links TRBV6-2 or TRBV6-3 to TRBJ1-1; D gene uncertain. The CDR3 is 15 residues long. V gave up 6 bases and J gave up 0 bases, with 14 bases separating them. Per the germline V gene, CDR1 is MNHEY and CDR2 is SVGEGT. CDR3 in amino acids: CASRGTFGLNTEAFF. For the CDR3, the DNA is TGTGCCAGCAGGGGAACTTTCGGACTGAACACTGAAGCTTTCTTT.

There are many counts of this clonotype. The rearrangement uses TRBV28 and TRBJ2-7; TRBD2 matches 12 bases. The CDR3 is 14 residues long. Germline CDR1 is MDHEN and CDR2 is SYDVKM. With 5 bases clipped from V and 3 bases from J, the junction kept 2 bases outside the gene matches. The CDR3 nucleotides read TGTGCCAGCAGTCGGACTAGCGGGAACTACGAGCAGTACTTC. It codes for CASSRTSGNYEQYF.

This clonotype has a count of ten or more. V and J are TRBV11-1 and TRBJ2-7; 10 bases are a match to TRBD2. Losses at the gene ends were 5 bases for V and 6 bases for J; bases not matched to a gene: 4. Germline V CDR1 and CDR2: SGHAT, FQDESV (reference sequence). This CDR3 is 13 amino acids long. The DNA of the CDR3 is TGTGCCAGCAGCCTAGGGACTAGCGCCGAGCAGTACTTC. Protein: CASSLGTSAEQYF.